The entry below describes one TCR beta chain. Its antigen is currently unknown. The data were obtained in a study of cytomegalovirus exposure and HLA in healthy donors. Findings and limits, study-wide: A later analysis linked a missense variant in DCLRE1C to the trimming of TCR beta V and J genes.

It was with 60 Vbeta and 13 Jbeta primers that the PCR ran. Repertoires were generated with immunoSEQ multiplex PCR, while TCRdb's copy carries only in-frame clones and drops some. Among 75,000 to 90,000 clones listed, roughly 79% were seen once. The V and J ends lost 5 bases and 4 bases respectively, with 5 bases between them. CDR1 and CDR2 (germline): MDHEN, SYDVKM. This CDR3 region has 12 residues. This clonotype originated in a male donor in good health and CMV-seropositive. The chain links TRBV28 to TRBJ2-2; D is ambiguous. The sequenced sample consisted of PBMCs. In nucleotides, the CDR3 is TGTGCCAGCAGTACTCGCACCGGGGAGCTGTTTTTT. Translating gives CASSTRTGELFF.